Following are 8 T cell receptor beta chains from one sample sequenced in a study of blood T cell repertoires in COVID-19. Clones were sequenced by immunoSEQ multiplex PCR, and TCRdb holds only the in-frame ones, with some missing. The repertoire has roughly 120,000 clones, 60% to 85% of them found once; the top ten carry about 6.8%. The specimen sequenced was peripheral blood. The receptors were sampled from an older man with acute or convalescent COVID-19.

This rearrangement joins TRBV7-7 to TRBJ2-2; 8 bases are shared with TRBD1. The CDR3 is 17 amino acids. J was trimmed by 1 base and V by 3 bases; bases with no gene match: 7. Germline CDR1 is SSHAT and CDR2 is FNYEAQ (reference sequence). The CDR3 loop is CASSFSSGTGNTGELFF. CDR3 nucleotide sequence: TGTGCCAGCAGCTTCTCTAGTGGGACAGGGAACACCGGGGAGCTGTTTTTT.

The V gene is TRBV27, the J gene TRBJ1-6; TRBD1 aligns across 8 bases. The V and J ends lost 4 bases and 10 bases, in that order; junction bases with no gene match: 6. The CDR3 extends over 14 amino acids. The germline CDR1 and CDR2 sequences are MNHEY and SMNVEV (reference sequence). The CDR3 sequence is CASSSTGGVSPLHF. The CDR3, as DNA: TGTGCCAGCAGTTCCACAGGGGGAGTATCACCCCTCCACTTT.

The genes are TRBV12-3 or TRBV12-4 and TRBJ2-7; the D gene is possibly TRBD1 (6 bases). This CDR3 has 11 amino acids. Trimming pared 6 bases from V and 3 bases from J, leaving 6 bases between. CDR3 sequence: CASRQGYEQYF. CDR3 DNA: TGTGCCAGCAGACAGGGCTACGAGCAGTACTTC.

The V call is TRBV6-5, the J call TRBJ1-3; no clear D gene. This CDR3 spans 13 amino acids. The V gene's germline CDR1 is MNHEY and CDR2 SVGAGI. Trimming left V 2 bases short and J 2 bases short, with 4 bases between. The CDR3 loop is CASSYDTGNTIYF. The CDR3 DNA follows: TGTGCCAGCAGTTACGACACTGGAAACACCATATATTTT.

The J gene is TRBJ1-1, the V gene TRBV11-2; the D is unclear. V gave up 5 bases and J gave up 10 bases, with 11 bases separating them. This CDR3 is built from 11 residues. Germline V gives CDR1 SGHAT, CDR2 FQNNGV. CDR3 protein: CASSATALAFF. The CDR3 coding sequence is TGTGCCAGCAGCGCTACAGCTCTAGCTTTCTTT.

A few counts support this clone. The rearrangement uses TRBV7-2 and TRBJ1-1; 8 positions match TRBD1. Germline V gene data show CDR1 as SGHTA and CDR2 as FQGNSA. The CDR3 loop spans 15 amino acids. V lost 3 bases to trimming and J lost 6 bases; unmatched junction nucleotides: 9. The CDR3 region has the DNA TGTGCCAGCAGCTTTGTCAATCAGGGGGCCCCTGAAGCTTTCTTT. Its translation: CASSFVNQGAPEAFF.

The chain is built from TRBV6-1 and TRBJ2-1; 12 bases are shared with TRBD2. The germline V gene encodes CDR1 MNHNS and CDR2 SASEGT. V lost 6 bases to trimming and J lost 8 bases; unmatched junction nucleotides: 8. The CDR3 spans 15 residues. CDR3 sequence reads: CASSLILAGGHEQFF. CDR3 sequence (DNA): TGTGCCAGCAGCCTGATCCTAGCGGGGGGGCATGAGCAGTTCTTC.

The V call is TRBV4-2, the J call TRBJ2-1, with D possibly being TRBD1 (6 bases). Deletions cut 1 base from V and 4 bases from J, with 8 bases between. The germline V gene encodes CDR1 LGHNA and CDR2 YNFKEQ. The CDR3 has 14 residues. DNA for the CDR3: TGTGCCAGCAGCCAAGGACAGGATTACAATGAGCAGTTCTTC. It specifies CASSQGQDYNEQFF.